The 31 T cell receptor beta chains listed next were all sequenced from one sample in a study of blood T cells in healthy people across ages. A second PCR of 7 to 11 cycles used a sample-barcoded 5' primer and a J-beta primer mix. Using its own MiXCR run on the 5' RACE reads, TCRdb lists one record per CDR3 protein. This sample yields approximately 820,000 distinct CDR3 sequences, of which roughly 44% are seen a single time; nearly 20% belongs to the top ten. Sequencing was performed on blood. Every receptor here comes from a man in his 60s in good health.

V usage is TRBV21-1 and J usage is TRBJ1-4. TRBV21-1 is a pseudogene. There are 13 residues in the CDR3. The CDR3 sequence is CASSKARGRCRFF. The DNA of the CDR3 is TGTGCCAGCAGCAAAGCGAGAGGGAGATGCAGGTTTTTT.

In this sample, this clonotype turned up many times. The rearrangement links TRBV7-2 to TRBJ2-1, with 9 bases lining up with TRBD1. The germline gives CDR1 SGHTA, CDR2 FQGNSA. The CDR3 is 15 residues long. J was trimmed by 3 bases and V by 3 bases; bases with no gene match: 3. In DNA form, the CDR3 reads TGTGCCAGCAGCTTCGGGGACAGGGACTACAATGAGCAGTTCTTC. Translated: CASSFGDRDYNEQFF.

The chain joins TRBV13 to TRBJ2-1, with 9 positions matching TRBD1. With V trimmed by 6 bases and J by 1 base, 7 bases remained unmatched. The CDR3 is 16 residues long. Germline V lookup: CDR1 PRHDT, CDR2 FYEKMQ (reference sequence). This CDR3 is CASRGRDRASYNEQFF. As DNA, the CDR3 is TGTGCCAGCAGGGGGCGGGACAGGGCTTCCTACAATGAGCAGTTCTTC.

Only a few counts were recorded for this clonotype. The rearrangement joins TRBV7-9 to TRBJ2-3; D is unclear. This CDR3 comprises 16 residues. CDR1 and CDR2 from the germline V gene are SEHNR and FQNEAQ (reference sequence). Trimming shortened V by 5 bases and J by 0 bases, and 15 bases separated the two germline ends. CDR3 DNA sequence: TGTGCCAGCAGCCCCGAACTCACAACCAGCACAGATACGCAGTATTTT. Translating gives CASSPELTTSTDTQYF.

This clonotype was observed a few times. The chain carries TRBV7-9 and TRBJ2-1; D unclear. The CDR3 is 15 amino acids. V was shortened by 5 bases and J by 0 bases, with 11 bases between the two germline ends. The germline V gene has CDR1 SEHNR and CDR2 FQNEAQ (reference sequence). CDR3 sequence (DNA): TGTGCCAGCAGCCGAGACTGGAGCTCCTACAATGAGCAGTTCTTC. As protein: CASSRDWSSYNEQFF.

At least ten counts were recorded for this clonotype. The V and J genes are TRBV15 and TRBJ2-5; D gene uncertain. The J call may be mistaken, given a closer DNA end match to TRBJ2-7. The germline CDR1 and CDR2 sequences are LNHNV and YYDKDF (reference sequence). The CDR3 has 14 residues. DNA of the CDR3: TGTGCCACCAGCAGAGTGTGGACCACGTCCGAGCAGTACTTC. Amino acid sequence: CATSRVWTTSEQYF.

This chain links TRBV7-9 with TRBJ2-5; TRBD2 agrees at 13 bases. The CDR3 is made up of 18 amino acids. Trimming cost V 7 bases and J 4 bases; bases outside gene matches: 15. CDR1 and CDR2 from the germline V gene are SEHNR and FQNEAQ (reference sequence). The CDR3 sequence is CASTYFVTSGRAGETQYF. As DNA, the CDR3 is TGTGCCAGCACCTACTTCGTTACTAGCGGGAGGGCCGGAGAGACCCAGTACTTC. Together with reference TRBV7-9 and TRBJ2-5, the CDR3 gives the full variable domain: DTGVSQNPRHKITKRGQNVTFRCDPISEHNRLYWYRQTLGQGPEFLTYFQNEAQLEKSRLLSDRFSAERPKGSFSTLEIQRTEQGDSAMYLCASTYFVTSGRAGETQYFGPGTRLLVL.

This clonotype was recorded only once. One end of the junction fails to match germline, which may point to a read error. The J gene is TRBJ1-5, the V gene TRBV27, with 8 bases lining up with TRBD1. The CDR3 has 15 residues. Looked up from germline, CDR1 is MNHEY and CDR2 is SMNVEV (reference sequence). CDR3 sequence: CVSSRTGISNQPQHF. The DNA for the CDR3 is TGTGTCAGCAGTCGGACAGGGATTAGCAATCAGCCCCAGCATTTT.

This clonotype was seen a few times. The chain uses TRBV4-3 and TRBJ2-1; TRBD2 might be the D (6 bases). Germline CDR1 reads LGHNA; CDR2 reads YSLEER. There are 16 residues in the CDR3. Between the trimmed V and J ends, which lost 4 bases and 4 bases, there was a span of 17 bases. This CDR3 is CASSPGTSPLYNEQFF. The DNA of the CDR3 is TGCGCCAGCAGCCCAGGGACTTCCCCCCTATACAATGAGCAGTTCTTC.

The chain links TRBV7-2 to TRBJ1-2; D is unresolved. The CDR3 contains 14 residues. Germline V gene lookup returns CDR1 SGHTA and CDR2 FQGNSA. V lost 1 base, J lost 8 bases, and 14 bases lay in between. The CDR3 coding sequence is TGTGCCAGCAGCTTAGACATCCCTCAGAGGGGCTACACCTTC. Its translation: CASSLDIPQRGYTF.

This sequence joins TRBV20-1 and TRBJ2-1; TRBD1 aligns across 10 bases. This CDR3 region has 14 residues. CDR1 DFQATT and CDR2 SNEGSKA come from the germline V gene (reference sequence). Germline trimming cut 6 bases from V and 4 bases from J; bases unmatched to any gene: 6. The CDR3 DNA reads as TGCAGTGCCCAGATGGGACAGGGGTACAATGAGCAGTTCTTC. It encodes CSAQMGQGYNEQFF.

This clonotype was seen a few times. V gene TRBV6-2 or TRBV6-3 combines with J gene TRBJ2-7; 7 bases align to TRBD1. This CDR3 spans 16 amino acids. With 6 bases clipped from V and 0 bases from J, the junction kept 11 bases outside the gene matches. The V gene's germline CDR1 is MNHEY and CDR2 SVGEGT. For the CDR3, the DNA is TGTGCCAGCAGGGATTTGGGACAGCCTTTCTCCTACGAGCAGTACTTC. This encodes CASRDLGQPFSYEQYF.

About this clonotype itself: An end of the junction does not agree with germline; a read error may underlie this. The chain is built from TRBV9 and TRBJ2-1; possibly TRBD2 for D (7 bases). The CDR3 has 15 amino acids. CDR1 is SGDLS, CDR2 YYNGEE, per germline. CDR3 DNA: TGTACCAGCAGCCCCGGGGGGCCCTCCTACAATGAGCAGTTCTTC. It codes for CTSSPGGPSYNEQFF.

This chain connects TRBV30 to TRBJ1-5; D is possibly TRBD1 (5 bases). The CDR3 is 13 amino acids. CDR1 and CDR2 from the germline V gene are GTSNPN and SVGIG (reference sequence). V lost 2 bases, J lost 1 base, and 6 bases lay in between. The CDR3 DNA is TGTGCCTGGAGTTGGGGGAGCAATCAGCCCCAGCATTTT. This translates into CAWSWGSNQPQHF.

V usage is TRBV7-9 and J usage is TRBJ1-6, with a tentative D call TRBD1 (5 bases). Trimming left V 5 bases short and J 7 bases short, with 12 bases between. Germline CDR1 SEHNR, CDR2 FQNEAQ (reference sequence). The CDR3 runs 14 residues. CDR3 DNA sequence: TGTGCCAGCAGCCCAGACAGAAGCAATTCACCCCTCCACTTT. It specifies CASSPDRSNSPLHF.

In its sample, this clonotype was seen once. CDR3 protein: CASSGDGSSPLHF. CDR3 coding DNA: TGTGCCAGCAGCGGGGACGGGAGTTCACCCCTCCACTTT. The J gene is TRBJ1-6, the V gene TRBV3-1; the D gene is possibly TRBD1 (5 bases). V lost 5 bases and J 9 bases, leaving 11 bases between the germline ends. The CDR3 is made up of 13 amino acids. Germline CDR1 and CDR2: LGHDT and YNNKEL (reference sequence).

The chain combines TRBV29-1 with TRBJ1-1; the match to TRBD1 covers 9 bases. The CDR3 has 13 amino acids. Trimming removed 7 bases from V and 2 bases from J; junction bases left unmatched: 5. Per the germline V gene, CDR1 is SQVTM and CDR2 is ANQGSEA. This chain's CDR3 is CSAQTGGNTEAFF. CDR3 DNA sequence: TGCAGCGCTCAGACAGGGGGAAACACTGAAGCTTTCTTT.

This clonotype has only a few counts. V is TRBV2 and J is TRBJ2-7; no reliable D call. V was cut by 6 bases and J by 5 bases, with 8 bases left in between. The CDR3 consists of 11 residues. The V gene's germline CDR1 is SNHLY and CDR2 FYNNEI. This CDR3 reads CASRIGDEQYF. In DNA, the CDR3 is TGTGCCAGCAGAATTGGGGACGAGCAGTACTTC.

This clonotype was found a few times. The chain has TRBV6-2 or TRBV6-3 and TRBJ1-5; 7 nucleotides line up with TRBD1. CDR1 and CDR2 (germline): MNHEY, SVGEGT. The V segment lost 7 bases and the J segment 5 bases; nucleotides outside the gene matches: 8. This CDR3 is built from 14 residues. The CDR3 nucleotides are TGTGCCAGCAACCTCCGACAGGGAGATCAGCCCCAGCATTTT. Protein sequence: CASNLRQGDQPQHF.

CDR3 DNA sequence: TGTGCCAGCAGCCCGAATGGGGTCACAGATACGCAGTATTTT. It codes for CASSPNGVTDTQYF. The chain recombines TRBV7-7 with TRBJ2-3, with D hard to call. The CDR3 spans 14 residues. CDR1 SSHAT and CDR2 FNYEAQ come from the germline V gene (reference sequence). The ends were cut back, 5 bases at V and 2 bases at J, with 11 bases in the middle.

V gene TRBV25-1 combines with J gene TRBJ1-2, with 9 positions matching TRBD1. This CDR3 has 15 amino acids. The ends lost 2 bases at V and 4 bases at J; junction bases unmatched: 5. Germline V gene sequence: CDR1 MGHDK, CDR2 SYGVNS. The CDR3 DNA reads as TGTGCCAGCAGTGAAAGGACAGGGGATAGCTATGGCTACACCTTC. Translated: CASSERTGDSYGYTF.

This clonotype was seen a handful of times. The chain carries TRBV7-9 and TRBJ1-2, with TRBD1 matching over 8 bases. Trimming cost V 1 base and J 2 bases; bases outside gene matches: 3. This CDR3 is 15 amino acids long. CDR1 and CDR2 (germline): SEHNR, FQNEAQ (reference sequence). CDR3 loop: CASSLEAGGNYGYTF. CDR3 nucleotides: TGTGCCAGCAGCTTAGAGGCAGGGGGCAACTATGGCTACACCTTC.

The sample holds a few counts of this clonotype. The V and J genes are TRBV7-6 and TRBJ2-1; possible D gene TRBD2, 6 bases. V shed 1 base and J shed 6 bases, with 16 bases lying between them. CDR1 is SGHVS and CDR2 is FNYEAQ in the germline V gene. The CDR3 sequence is 16 residues long. The DNA of the CDR3 is TGTGCCAGCAGCTTAGGGGGGGATAGGAGATCCAATGAGCAGTTCTTC. Its translation: CASSLGGDRRSNEQFF.

As for this clonotype: The junction departs from germline at one end; a sequencing error may be responsible. The chain combines TRBV20-1 with TRBJ1-1; no firm D call. Per the germline V gene, CDR1 is DFQATT and CDR2 is SNEGSKA (reference sequence). The CDR3 consists of 13 residues. The CDR3 reads CSVRSGLNTEAFF. Here the CDR3 DNA reads TGCAGTGTTAGATCAGGCCTGAACACTGAAGCTTTCTTT.

This clonotype showed up many times. The chain links TRBV12-3 or TRBV12-4 to TRBJ2-1; TRBD1 matches 7 bases. The junction had 13 bases not matched to a gene; V was cut back by 0 bases and J by 8 bases. The CDR3 extends over 17 amino acids. The CDR3 reads CASSLALGQGVSYEQFF. CDR3 in DNA: TGTGCCAGCAGTTTAGCGCTAGGGCAGGGGGTGTCCTATGAGCAGTTCTTC.

This clonotype was seen a handful of times. The V gene is TRBV10-3, the J gene TRBJ2-7, with 12 bases fitting TRBD1. The trim removed 4 bases at V and 1 base at J, leaving 2 bases unmatched. CDR3 length: 15 amino acids. In germline, CDR1 is ENHRY, CDR2 SYGVKD. Here the CDR3 reads CAISAGQGASYEQYF. In DNA, the CDR3 is TGTGCCATCAGTGCGGGACAGGGGGCTTCCTACGAGCAGTACTTC.

This CDR3 reads CASDVMAKNIRYF. The CDR3 coding sequence is TGTGCCAGCGATGTTATGGCCAAAAACATTCGGTACTTC. The genes are TRBV7-9 and TRBJ2-7, with D uncertain. The germline gives CDR1 SEHNR, CDR2 FQNEAQ (reference sequence). V was pared by 8 bases and J by 12 bases, with 23 bases between. The CDR3 is 13 amino acids.

This clonotype has a handful of counts. The chain employs TRBV9 and TRBJ2-1; D not resolved. Germline-derived CDR1 and CDR2 are SGDLS and YYNGEE. V was pared by 3 bases and J by 7 bases, with 8 bases between. This CDR3 region has 12 residues. The CDR3 sequence: CASSAYANEQFF. The DNA for the CDR3 is TGTGCCAGCAGCGCCTACGCGAATGAGCAGTTCTTC.

This clonotype was seen more than once but under ten times. The chain has TRBV4-3 and TRBJ2-1, with 9 nucleotides matching TRBD2. CDR1 and CDR2 (germline): LGHNA, YSLEER. The CDR3 sequence is 20 residues long. Unmatched junction bases numbered 17, after V lost 1 base and J lost 4 bases. The CDR3 region is CASSQALLAGHEYGYNEQFF. CDR3 sequence (DNA): TGCGCCAGCAGCCAAGCACTTCTAGCGGGGCACGAATACGGTTACAATGAGCAGTTCTTC.

This clonotype came up a few times. This chain connects TRBV7-2 to TRBJ2-3; D unclear. The germline V and J ends were trimmed by 5 bases and 2 bases, with 11 bases remaining between them. The CDR3 runs 14 residues. The V gene's germline CDR1 is SGHTA and CDR2 FQGNSA. CDR3 in amino acids: CASSLRPITDTQYF. In DNA form, the CDR3 reads TGTGCCAGCAGCCTCAGACCTATCACAGATACGCAGTATTTT.

A few counts support this clonotype. V usage is TRBV4-3 and J usage is TRBJ2-1; D is unclear. The germline CDR1 and CDR2 sequences are LGHNA and YSLEER. Trimming took 0 bases from V and 4 from J, leaving 7 bases between them. The CDR3 contains 14 residues. CDR3 residues: CASSQEKDYNEQFF. The CDR3 DNA sequence: TGCGCCAGCAGCCAAGAGAAGGATTACAATGAGCAGTTCTTC.